The 17 T cell receptor beta chains reported below all come from one sample, sequenced in a study of blood T cells in healthy people across ages. A sample-barcoded 5' primer and a J-beta primer mix were used in a second PCR of about 6 to 12 cycles. TCRdb ran MiXCR on the 5' RACE reads and lists one entry per CDR3 protein. The table lists approximately 800,000 distinct CDR3 sequences, more than 45% of them singletons. Sequences were obtained from blood. All receptors come from a man between 25 and 39 years old in good health.

The table lists this clonotype with a few counts. This chain links TRBV9 with TRBJ2-5; 8 nucleotides agree with TRBD2. Germline CDR1 SGDLS, CDR2 YYNGEE. This CDR3 contains 16 residues. The ends lost 0 bases at V and 4 bases at J; junction bases unmatched: 8. The CDR3 bases are TGTGCCAGCAGCGTAGAGTTGGCGGGAGGAAGAGAGACCCAGTACTTC. As protein: CASSVELAGGRETQYF.

This clonotype was seen many times. The chain has TRBV4-3 and TRBJ2-6, with 8 nucleotides matching TRBD1. Germline assignment: CDR1 LGHNA and CDR2 YSLEER. V lost 0 bases to trimming and J lost 0 bases; unmatched junction nucleotides: 4. The CDR3 length is 18 residues. CDR3 nucleotides: TGCGCCAGCAGCCAAGAGGCAGGGGGCGGCTCTGGGGCCAACGTCCTGACTTTC. It encodes CASSQEAGGGSGANVLTF.

This chain uses TRBV29-1 with TRBJ2-7; weak D call: TRBD2 (5 bases). Trimming took 7 bases from V and 9 from J, leaving 19 bases between them. This CDR3 comprises 12 residues. CDR1 and CDR2 (germline): SQVTM, ANQGSEA. Here the CDR3 DNA reads TGCAGCGGCGAGACGACGCCACGGGGGCAGTACTTC. Translated, it gives CSGETTPRGQYF.

V usage is TRBV18 and J usage is TRBJ2-1, with a tentative D call TRBD1 (5 bases). The CDR3 consists of 17 residues. The V end was cut by 2 bases, the J end by 0 bases, with 14 bases between. Germline-derived CDR1 and CDR2 are KGHSH and LQKENI. The CDR3 bases are TGTGCCAGCTCACCATCTCAGGGAACGATCTCCTACAATGAGCAGTTCTTC. Protein product: CASSPSQGTISYNEQFF. The entire variable domain, with the rest obtained from reference TRBV18 and TRBJ2-1, is as follows: NAGVMQNPRHLVRRRGQEARLRCSPMKGHSHVYWYRQLPEEGLKFMVYLQKENIIDESGMPKERFSAEFPKEGPSILRIQQVVRGDSAAYFCASSPSQGTISYNEQFFGPGTRLTVL.

The chain links TRBV24-1 to TRBJ2-3; D not resolved. V lost 4 bases and J lost 5, with 9 bases in between. CDR1 is KGHDR, CDR2 SFDVKD, per germline. There are 13 residues in the CDR3. DNA for the CDR3: TGTGCCACCAGTGAACGTCCTGGAGATACGCAGTATTTT. This translates into CATSERPGDTQYF.

This clonotype was picked up a small number of times. The chain joins TRBV28 to TRBJ2-7, with a possible D match to TRBD2 (5 bases). The CDR3 consists of 12 residues. Germline V gives CDR1 MDHEN, CDR2 SYDVKM. V shed 9 bases and J shed 1 base, with 10 bases lying between them. CDR3 region: CASGETSYEQYF. As DNA, the CDR3 is TGTGCCAGTGGGGAGACGTCCTACGAGCAGTACTTC.

This clonotype was seen a handful of times. The chain employs TRBV20-1 and TRBJ1-2; D might be TRBD1 (6 bases). The V gene lost 4 bases and the J gene lost 5 bases, with 14 bases spanning the gap. From germline, CDR1 is DFQATT and CDR2 SNEGSKA (reference sequence). The CDR3 is made up of 13 amino acids. CDR3 DNA: TGCAGTGCTAAGCCGGCCCAGGGGTATGGCTACACCTTC. Translated: CSAKPAQGYGYTF.

This chain joins TRBV7-2 and TRBJ2-1; D is undetermined. Trimming removed 5 bases from V and 10 bases from J, with 15 bases in between. Germline V gene sequence: CDR1 SGHTA, CDR2 FQGNSA. This CDR3 is 13 amino acids long. CDR3 in DNA: TGTGCCAGCAGCCAAAATCCTAGGATGGAGCAGTTCTTC. Residues: CASSQNPRMEQFF.

This clonotype has a handful of counts. V gene TRBV6-5 combines with J gene TRBJ1-2; tentatively, D is TRBD1 (5 bases). The ends were cut back, 6 bases at V and 8 bases at J, with 16 bases in the middle. Germline assignment: CDR1 MNHEY and CDR2 SVGAGI. The CDR3 has 13 residues. Here the CDR3 reads CASSPTAWGGYTF. Here the CDR3 DNA reads TGTGCCAGCAGCCCGACAGCCTGGGGAGGCTACACCTTC.

This clonotype was seen only a few times. This chain connects TRBV20-1 to TRBJ2-1; 11 nucleotides agree with TRBD2. Germline V CDR1 and CDR2: DFQATT, SNEGSKA (reference sequence). This CDR3 region has 14 residues. V lost 6 bases to trimming and J lost 7 bases; unmatched junction nucleotides: 8. DNA of the CDR3: TGCAGTGCGGGTCCTAGCGGGGGGTCTAATGAGCAGTTCTTC. As protein: CSAGPSGGSNEQFF.

The CDR3 DNA is TGCGCCAGCAGCCAGCCGGGACTAGCTGAGGATGAGCAGTTCTTC. This sequence encodes CASSQPGLAEDEQFF. V usage is TRBV4-1 and J usage is TRBJ2-1; TRBD2 matches at 9 bases. Germline assignment: CDR1 MGHRA and CDR2 YSYEKL. The CDR3 is 15 residues long. Losses at the gene ends were 3 bases for V and 8 bases for J; bases not matched to a gene: 8.

The gene calls are TRBV28 and TRBJ2-1; possibly TRBD2 for D (6 bases). The germline gives CDR1 MDHEN, CDR2 SYDVKM. V dropped 3 bases and J dropped 6 bases, with 18 bases sitting between them. This CDR3 is 16 amino acids long. As DNA, the CDR3 is TGTGCCAGCAGTTTGACGCTAGCGCGATCTGGCAATGAGCAGTTCTTC. Translation gives CASSLTLARSGNEQFF.

The V call is TRBV20-1, the J call TRBJ2-1; 8 positions agree with TRBD2. CDR3 length: 13 residues. Per the germline V gene, CDR1 is DFQATT and CDR2 is SNEGSKA (reference sequence). The junction had 6 bases not matched to a gene; V was cut back by 8 bases and J by 3 bases. The CDR3 bases are TGCAGTCTTAAGCGGGGGAACTACAATGAGCAGTTCTTC. Its protein is CSLKRGNYNEQFF.

This chain connects TRBV29-1 to TRBJ2-7; 7 bases match TRBD2. Per germline, CDR1 SQVTM and CDR2 ANQGSEA. This CDR3 is built from 13 residues. J was trimmed by 10 bases and V by 6 bases; bases with no gene match: 15. CDR3 residues: CSVTPSGTYGQYF. In DNA form, the CDR3 reads TGCAGCGTGACCCCTAGCGGAACGTACGGTCAGTACTTC.

This clonotype was observed a handful of times. The chain links TRBV9 to TRBJ1-2, with a tentative D call TRBD1 (5 bases). Trimming took 4 bases from V and 2 from J, leaving 15 bases between them. Germline assignment: CDR1 SGDLS and CDR2 YYNGEE. The CDR3 totals 15 residues. In nucleotides, the CDR3 is TGTGCCAGCAGCAATTTCGGGACGGTAAACTATGGCTACACCTTC. It specifies CASSNFGTVNYGYTF.

This clonotype has only a few counts. The chain recombines TRBV4-1 with TRBJ1-1; the D gene is possibly TRBD1 (6 bases). In germline, CDR1 is MGHRA, CDR2 YSYEKL. Trimming shortened V by 0 bases and J by 8 bases, and 19 bases separated the two germline ends. CDR3 length equals 16 residues. CDR3 residues: CASSQDGRISGAEAFF. The CDR3 nucleotides read TGCGCCAGCAGCCAAGATGGTCGTATTTCGGGGGCAGAAGCTTTCTTT.

This clonotype was seen a few times. This may be a read error: a much more frequent sequence differs by one nucleotide. V is TRBV7-2 and J is TRBJ2-5, with 10 bases that match TRBD1. This CDR3 is built from 14 residues. The J segment lost 5 bases and the V segment lost 5 bases, leaving 5 bases of the junction unmatched. Germline CDR1 and CDR2: SGHTA and FQGNSA. DNA of the CDR3: TGTGCCAGCAGCGTCGACAGGGGGCTTGAGACCCAGTACTTC. Its translation: CASSVDRGLETQYF. The full variable domain, with the rest looked up from reference TRBV7-2 and TRBJ2-5, is GAGVSQSPSNKVTEKGKDVELRCDPISGHTALYWYRQSLGQGLEFLIYFQGNSAPDKSGLPSDRFSAERTGGSVSTLTIQRTQQEDSAVYLCASSVDRGLETQYFGPGTRLLVL.